Detailed here is one T cell receptor (beta chain). Its antigen is undetermined. The source of the sample is a study of blood T cells in healthy people across ages. Study conclusions and caveats: The long-lived group displayed more naive CD4+ cells, plus higher diversity, than the aged donors did. Getting older went along with TCR beta diversity per million T cells dropping roughly linearly.

Germline loops: CDR1 SGDLS, CDR2 YYNGEE. Trimming removed 0 bases at V and 4 bases at J, with 11 bases between. The CDR3 spans 16 residues. Staff drew 8 to 10 milliliters of peripheral blood from each donor. A second PCR, run for about 6 to 11 cycles, used a sample-barcoded 5' primer plus a J-beta primer mix. TCRdb reprocessed the 5' RACE reads with MiXCR, giving one entry per CDR3 protein. This table holds almost 1 million distinct CDR3 sequences, roughly half found once. Specimen: blood. This TCR came from a woman in her sixties in good health. This sequence joins TRBV9 and TRBJ2-6; D is ambiguous. As DNA, the CDR3 is TGTGCCAGCAGCGTAGCTCGGCCCGACGGGGCCAACGTCCTGACTTTC. Protein product: CASSVARPDGANVLTF.